A selection of T cell receptor beta chains follows, all from one sample in a study of cytomegalovirus exposure and HLA in healthy donors. TCRdb keeps only in-frame clones here, not all; method: immunoSEQ multiplex PCR. This sample carries roughly 100,000 clones, roughly 79% of them seen once, and the ten largest clones take about 2%. The sample was PBMCs. The receptors derive from a man aged 35-49 years in good health and CMV-seronegative. Each CDR3 is given with its conserved first and last residue. A D gene is named only where the DNA matches it firmly. Some rows mark clone size as missing; the rest say once, few, many or name a class of expanded clone.

abundance: NA
j_gene: TRBJ2-5
v_gene: TRBV7-6
d_gene: NA
CDR3nt: TGTGCCAGCTCCCCCGGAGATGAGACCCAGTACTTC
CDR3aa: CASSPGDETQYF

abundance: NA
j_gene: TRBJ2-1
v_gene: TRBV5-4
d_gene: TRBD2
CDR3nt: TGTGCCAGCAGCTTGGGTCCCGGGAGGGTGAGGGACAATGAGCAGTTCTTC
CDR3aa: CASSLGPGRVRDNEQFF

abundance: NA
j_gene: TRBJ2-5
v_gene: TRBV7-6
d_gene: TRBD2
CDR3nt: TGTGCCAGCAGACCCTCACTGTTCGGATGGACTAGCGAAAAAGAGACCCAGTACTTC
CDR3aa: CASRPSLFGWTSEKETQYF

abundance: few
j_gene: TRBJ1-5
v_gene: TRBV30
d_gene: NA
CDR3nt: TGTGCCTGGAGTGTACCCCAGCGGTACAATCAGCCCCAGCATTTT
CDR3aa: CAWSVPQRYNQPQHF

abundance: few
j_gene: TRBJ1-4
v_gene: TRBV4-3
d_gene: NA
CDR3nt: TGCGCCAGCAGCCAACTAAAGAGTGTGGCTAATGAAAAACTGTTTTTT
CDR3aa: CASSQLKSVANEKLFF

abundance: NA
j_gene: TRBJ2-1
v_gene: TRBV5-1
d_gene: NA
CDR3nt: TGCGCCAGCACCCAGGGAAATGGTGATGAGCAGTTCTTC
CDR3aa: CASTQGNGDEQFF

abundance: NA
j_gene: TRBJ2-1
v_gene: TRBV5-1
d_gene: TRBD2
CDR3nt: TGCGCCAGCAGCTTGGCGACTAGCGACATTGGTGAGCAGTTCTTC
CDR3aa: CASSLATSDIGEQFF

abundance: NA
j_gene: TRBJ2-3
v_gene: TRBV29-1
d_gene: TRBD2
CDR3nt: TGCAGCCTGTCCGCTAGCGGAAACACAGATACGCAGTATTTT
CDR3aa: CSLSASGNTDTQYF

abundance: NA
j_gene: TRBJ1-1
v_gene: TRBV4-3
d_gene: NA
CDR3nt: TGCGCCAGCAGGAAAGTGAGTTGGACTGAAGCTTTCTTT
CDR3aa: CASRKVSWTEAFF

abundance: NA
j_gene: TRBJ2-6
v_gene: TRBV29-1
d_gene: NA
CDR3nt: TGCAGCGTTGCCATCTCTGGGGCCAACGTCCTGACTTTC
CDR3aa: CSVAISGANVLTF

abundance: NA
j_gene: TRBJ2-7
v_gene: TRBV28
d_gene: TRBD1
CDR3nt: TGTGCCAGCAGACCACCCGGGACAGGGACCTACGAGCAGTACTTC
CDR3aa: CASRPPGTGTYEQYF

abundance: NA
j_gene: TRBJ2-1
v_gene: TRBV6-5
d_gene: TRBD2
CDR3nt: TGTGCCAGCAGTAGCGGGAGGAGGAATGAGCAGTTCTTC
CDR3aa: CASSSGRRNEQFF

abundance: NA
j_gene: TRBJ2-2
v_gene: TRBV5-4
d_gene: TRBD1
CDR3nt: TGTGCCAGCAGCGTAGGGACAGGGGGCACCGGGGAGCTGTTTTTT
CDR3aa: CASSVGTGGTGELFF

abundance: NA
j_gene: TRBJ2-7
v_gene: TRBV30
d_gene: TRBD1
CDR3nt: TGTGCCTGGAGTGTGCCAGGGGGCTCCTACGAGCAGTACTTC
CDR3aa: CAWSVPGGSYEQYF

abundance: NA
j_gene: TRBJ1-6
v_gene: TRBV4-3
d_gene: NA
CDR3nt: TGCGCCAGCAGCCAGGGACACACGGGAATCGGGGAGATCTCACCCCTCCACTTT
CDR3aa: CASSQGHTGIGEISPLHF

abundance: NA
j_gene: TRBJ2-7
v_gene: TRBV19
d_gene: TRBD1
CDR3nt: TGTGCCAGTAGTATAAGGAGGGGACAGGGAATCAACGAGCAGTACTTC
CDR3aa: CASSIRRGQGINEQYF

abundance: NA
j_gene: TRBJ1-3
v_gene: TRBV7-9
d_gene: TRBD1
CDR3nt: TGTGCCAGCAGCTCCGACAGGGGCTCTGGAAACACCATATATTTT
CDR3aa: CASSSDRGSGNTIYF

abundance: medium-sized
j_gene: TRBJ1-2
v_gene: TRBV10-3
d_gene: TRBD1
CDR3nt: TGTGCCATCAGTGGGGGGTCCTATACAGGGGCGACGAACTATGGCTACACCTTC
CDR3aa: CAISGGSYTGATNYGYTF

abundance: NA
j_gene: TRBJ2-2
v_gene: TRBV5-1
d_gene: TRBD2
CDR3nt: TGCGCCAGCAGCACCGGGACTAGCTTATCCGGGGAGCTGTTTTTT
CDR3aa: CASSTGTSLSGELFF

abundance: NA
j_gene: TRBJ2-7
v_gene: TRBV19
d_gene: NA
CDR3nt: TGTGCCAGTGGTATTGAACGGGAGACCACCTACGAGCAGTACTTC
CDR3aa: CASGIERETTYEQYF

abundance: NA
j_gene: TRBJ2-7
v_gene: TRBV9
d_gene: TRBD1
CDR3nt: TGTGCCAGCAGCACCACAGGGGGTCGGGACGAGCAGTACTTC
CDR3aa: CASSTTGGRDEQYF

abundance: NA
j_gene: TRBJ1-3
v_gene: TRBV4-1
d_gene: NA
CDR3nt: TGCGCCAGCAGCCAAGTATCAGGGGCCTCTGGAAACACCATATATTTT
CDR3aa: CASSQVSGASGNTIYF

abundance: NA
j_gene: TRBJ2-7
v_gene: TRBV5-1
d_gene: TRBD1
CDR3nt: TGCGCCAGCAGCCTGCGGACAGGGGGTCCCTACGAGCAGTACTTC
CDR3aa: CASSLRTGGPYEQYF

abundance: once
j_gene: TRBJ2-3
v_gene: TRBV7-2
d_gene: TRBD1
CDR3nt: TGTGCCAGCAGCTTACACAGGGGTAGGGATACGCAGTATTTT
CDR3aa: CASSLHRGRDTQYF

abundance: NA
j_gene: TRBJ2-3
v_gene: TRBV28
d_gene: TRBD1
CDR3nt: TGTGCCAGCAAAGGCAGAACAGGGGTAGGAGATACGCAGTATTTT
CDR3aa: CASKGRTGVGDTQYF

abundance: NA
j_gene: TRBJ2-2
v_gene: TRBV7-2
d_gene: NA
CDR3nt: TGTGCCAGCAGCTTAATGACTATCTCGAACACCGGGGAGCTGTTTTTT
CDR3aa: CASSLMTISNTGELFF

abundance: NA
j_gene: TRBJ1-6
v_gene: TRBV6-5
d_gene: TRBD1
CDR3nt: TGTGCCAGCAGTTACTACACCGGGACAGGAGATTCACCCCTCCACTTT
CDR3aa: CASSYYTGTGDSPLHF

abundance: few
j_gene: TRBJ1-6
v_gene: TRBV6-1
d_gene: NA
CDR3nt: TGTGCCAGCAGTGCCAAGCCAGCCGGGGGTGGGGATTCACCCCTCCACTTT
CDR3aa: CASSAKPAGGGDSPLHF

abundance: NA
j_gene: TRBJ2-3
v_gene: TRBV7-8
d_gene: NA
CDR3nt: TGTGCCAGCAGCTTAGAACGGAGCACAGATACGCAGTATTTT
CDR3aa: CASSLERSTDTQYF

abundance: NA
j_gene: TRBJ1-1
v_gene: TRBV14
d_gene: TRBD1
CDR3nt: TGTGCCAGCAGCCAGTGGACAGGAGATAAAGCTTTCTTT
CDR3aa: CASSQWTGDKAFF

abundance: NA
j_gene: TRBJ1-2
v_gene: TRBV29-1
d_gene: TRBD1
CDR3nt: TGCAGCGTTGGAGGCAGGGGGACTGGCTACACCTTC
CDR3aa: CSVGGRGTGYTF

abundance: NA
j_gene: TRBJ2-1
v_gene: TRBV10-3
d_gene: TRBD2
CDR3nt: TGTGCCGCCTATAGCGGGGACCCCTACAATGAGCAGTTCTTC
CDR3aa: CAAYSGDPYNEQFF

abundance: NA
j_gene: TRBJ2-7
v_gene: TRBV6-1
d_gene: TRBD1
CDR3nt: TGTGCCAGCAGGATCCCGGGACAGGACGAGCAGTACTTC
CDR3aa: CASRIPGQDEQYF

abundance: NA
j_gene: TRBJ2-3
v_gene: TRBV4-3
d_gene: TRBD2
CDR3nt: TGCGCCAGCAGCCGCCAGGCCGGGACTAGCGGCGCAGATACGCAGTATTTT
CDR3aa: CASSRQAGTSGADTQYF

abundance: NA
j_gene: TRBJ1-1
v_gene: TRBV6-1
d_gene: NA
CDR3nt: TGTGCCAGCAGTGAACTAGAGGGTCGGACTGAAGCTTTCTTT
CDR3aa: CASSELEGRTEAFF

abundance: few
j_gene: TRBJ2-3
v_gene: TRBV7-2
d_gene: NA
CDR3nt: TGTGCCAGCAGCCCGGTTAGCACAGATACGCAGTATTTT
CDR3aa: CASSPVSTDTQYF

abundance: NA
j_gene: TRBJ2-3
v_gene: TRBV29-1
d_gene: NA
CDR3nt: TGCAGCGTTGGCCAGGGCCGGGGGATTTCGCAGTATTTT
CDR3aa: CSVGQGRGISQYF

abundance: NA
j_gene: TRBJ2-7
v_gene: TRBV6-4
d_gene: NA
CDR3nt: TGTGCCAGCAGTGACTCGACCGGGTCGCTTAGGAACGAGCAGTACTTC
CDR3aa: CASSDSTGSLRNEQYF

abundance: NA
j_gene: TRBJ2-7
v_gene: TRBV7-6
d_gene: NA
CDR3nt: TGTGCCAGCAGCCTCGGGACACTCGAGCAGTACTTC
CDR3aa: CASSLGTLEQYF

abundance: NA
j_gene: TRBJ1-2
v_gene: TRBV18
d_gene: TRBD1
CDR3nt: TGTGCCAGCTCACCGACAAGCAGGGGGAATGGCTACACCTTC
CDR3aa: CASSPTSRGNGYTF

abundance: NA
j_gene: TRBJ2-7
v_gene: TRBV5-1
d_gene: NA
CDR3nt: TGCGCCAGCAGCTTGGGCGGTCAGGGCTACTACGAGCAGTACTTC
CDR3aa: CASSLGGQGYYEQYF

abundance: once
j_gene: TRBJ2-5
v_gene: TRBV2
d_gene: NA
CDR3nt: TGTGCCAGCAGTGAAAGCAGGGTTGGTGAGACCCAGTACTTC
CDR3aa: CASSESRVGETQYF

abundance: few
j_gene: TRBJ1-2
v_gene: TRBV11-2
d_gene: NA
CDR3nt: TGTGCCAGCAGCCCGGGACTGAACTATGGCTACACCTTC
CDR3aa: CASSPGLNYGYTF

abundance: once
j_gene: TRBJ1-4
v_gene: TRBV5-4
d_gene: NA
CDR3nt: TGTGCCAGCAGTGTCGAGACTGATGAAAAACTGTTTTTT
CDR3aa: CASSVETDEKLFF

abundance: NA
j_gene: TRBJ2-7
v_gene: TRBV2
d_gene: TRBD1
CDR3nt: TGTGCCAGCAGGGCCGACAGGGGGCTTGGCGAGCAGTACTTC
CDR3aa: CASRADRGLGEQYF

abundance: NA
j_gene: TRBJ1-5
v_gene: TRBV6-1
d_gene: NA
CDR3nt: TGTGCCAGCAGTGAAACCCGGACAGAGAATCAGCCCCAGCATTTT
CDR3aa: CASSETRTENQPQHF

abundance: NA
j_gene: TRBJ1-3
v_gene: TRBV13
d_gene: NA
CDR3nt: TGTGCCAGCGGGTCTTGGGGGCTGTCTGGAAACACCATATATTTT
CDR3aa: CASGSWGLSGNTIYF

abundance: NA
j_gene: TRBJ1-3
v_gene: TRBV28
d_gene: TRBD1
CDR3nt: TGTGCCAGCAGTTTCCAGGGGGGTGGAAACACCATATATTTT
CDR3aa: CASSFQGGGNTIYF

abundance: NA
j_gene: TRBJ1-1
v_gene: TRBV6-1
d_gene: NA
CDR3nt: TGTGCCAGCAGTGAAATGGACATACGGACTGAAGCTTTCTTT
CDR3aa: CASSEMDIRTEAFF

abundance: NA
j_gene: TRBJ2-7
v_gene: TRBV5-1
d_gene: TRBD1
CDR3nt: TGCGCCAGCAGCCCACCGACAGGGCTCTACGAGCAGTACTTC
CDR3aa: CASSPPTGLYEQYF

abundance: NA
j_gene: TRBJ2-1
v_gene: TRBV12-5
d_gene: NA
CDR3nt: TGTGCTAGTGGTTGGGGAGACAATGAGCAGTTCTTC
CDR3aa: CASGWGDNEQFF

abundance: NA
j_gene: TRBJ1-6
v_gene: TRBV6-4
d_gene: TRBD1
CDR3nt: TGTGCCAGCAGTCCGACAGGGGTGAATTCACCCCTCCACTTT
CDR3aa: CASSPTGVNSPLHF

abundance: NA
j_gene: TRBJ2-7
v_gene: TRBV9
d_gene: NA
CDR3nt: TGTGCCAGCAGCCAAGGGGGTTACGAGCAGTACTTC
CDR3aa: CASSQGGYEQYF